This T cell receptor beta chain was observed in a study of blood T cell repertoires in COVID-19. Study-level information: The United States, Italy and Spain supplied acute and convalescent COVID-19 samples. From T cells, B-cell-depleted T cells, or PBMCs came the material, which was cDNA or gDNA.

This CDR3 region has 18 residues. Germline V lookup: CDR1 LNHDA, CDR2 SQIVND (reference sequence). V lost 9 bases to trimming and J lost 9 bases, with 30 bases between them. Method: immunoSEQ multiplex PCR; TCRdb's copy keeps in-frame clones and lacks some. There are under 200,000 clones in the sample; 86% occur only once, and over 0.85% lies in the top ten. This rearrangement joins TRBV19 to TRBJ1-6; TRBD1 might be the D (5 bases). The origin of this receptor is a man younger than 35 with acute or convalescent COVID-19. Material for sequencing was peripheral blood. CDR3 in amino acids: CASHKVVPTYLGGSPLHF. The CDR3 nucleotides read TGTGCCAGCCACAAAGTGGTCCCGACTTACCTCGGGGGTTCACCCCTCCACTTT. Based on the CDR3 plus reference TRBV19 and TRBJ1-6, the full variable domain is DGGITQSPKYLFRKEGQNVTLSCEQNLNHDAMYWYRQDPGQGLRLIYYSQIVNDFQKGDIAEGYSVSREKKESFPLTVTSAQKNPTAFYLCASHKVVPTYLGGSPLHFGNGTRLTVT.